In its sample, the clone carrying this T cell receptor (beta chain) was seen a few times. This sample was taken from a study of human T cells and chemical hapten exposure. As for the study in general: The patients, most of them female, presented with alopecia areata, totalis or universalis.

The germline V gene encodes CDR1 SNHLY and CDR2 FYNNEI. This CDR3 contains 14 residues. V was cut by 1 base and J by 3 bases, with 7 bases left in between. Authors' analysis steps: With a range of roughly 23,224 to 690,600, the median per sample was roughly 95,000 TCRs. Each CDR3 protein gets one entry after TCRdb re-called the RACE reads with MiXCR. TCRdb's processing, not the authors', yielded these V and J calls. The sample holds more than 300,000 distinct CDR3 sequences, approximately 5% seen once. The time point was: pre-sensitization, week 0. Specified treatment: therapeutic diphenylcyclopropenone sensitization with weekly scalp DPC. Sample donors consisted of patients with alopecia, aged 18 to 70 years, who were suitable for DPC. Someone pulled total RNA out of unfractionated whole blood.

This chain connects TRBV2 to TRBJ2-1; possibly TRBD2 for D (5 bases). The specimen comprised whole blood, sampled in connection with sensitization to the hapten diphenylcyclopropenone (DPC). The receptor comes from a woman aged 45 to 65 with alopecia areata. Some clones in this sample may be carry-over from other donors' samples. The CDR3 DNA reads TGTGCCAGCAGTGAAGGGACTCTCTACAATGAGCAGTTCTTC. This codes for CASSEGTLYNEQFF.